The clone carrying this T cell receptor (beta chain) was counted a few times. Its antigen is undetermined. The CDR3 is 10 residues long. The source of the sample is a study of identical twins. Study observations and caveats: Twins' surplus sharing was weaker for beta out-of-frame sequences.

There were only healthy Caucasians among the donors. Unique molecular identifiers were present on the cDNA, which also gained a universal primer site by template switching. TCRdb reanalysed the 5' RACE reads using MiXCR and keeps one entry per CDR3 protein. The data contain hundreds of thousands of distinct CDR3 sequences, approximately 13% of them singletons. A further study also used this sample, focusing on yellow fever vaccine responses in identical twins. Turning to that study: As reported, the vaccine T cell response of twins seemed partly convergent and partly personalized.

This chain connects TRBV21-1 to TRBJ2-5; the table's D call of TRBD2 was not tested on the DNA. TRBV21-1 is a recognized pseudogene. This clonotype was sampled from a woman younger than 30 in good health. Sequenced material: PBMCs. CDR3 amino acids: CASAGGSQYF. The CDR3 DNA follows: TGTGCCAGTGCCGGAGGGTCCCAGTACTTC.